The 14 T cell receptor beta chains below come from one sample, sequenced in a study of OX40 agonist ivuxolimab in advanced cancers. Profiling relied on immunoSEQ multiplex PCR, and the TCRdb table lists in-frame clones only, not all of them. Of under 50,000 clones in the sample, approximately 87% were seen once. The source was CD4+ or CD8+ T cells sorted from blood, collected in a trial of the OX40 agonist ivuxolimab. All receptors come from an adult with an advanced solid tumor such as melanoma, head and neck, liver or kidney cancer.

The chain is built from TRBV5-4 and TRBJ1-4; TRBD1 matches at 12 bases. CDR3 length: 16 residues. The germline V gene encodes CDR1 SGHNT and CDR2 YYREEE (reference sequence). V gave up 4 bases and J gave up 5 bases; unmatched junction bases: 6. This chain's CDR3 is CASSPGTGGKNEKLFF. DNA of the CDR3: TGTGCCAGCAGCCCCGGGACAGGGGGCAAAAATGAAAAACTGTTTTTT. Looking up the rest from reference TRBV5-4 and TRBJ1-4 gives the full variable domain: ETGVTQSPTHLIKTRGQQVTLRCSSQSGHNTVSWYQQALGQGPQFIFQYYREEENGRGNFPPRFSGLQFPNYSSELNVNALELDDSALYLCASSPGTGGKNEKLFFGSGTQLSVL.

This chain joins TRBV7-9 and TRBJ2-2; D is perhaps TRBD2 (6 bases). V gave up 5 bases and J gave up 6 bases, with 22 bases separating them. The germline V gene encodes CDR1 SEHNR and CDR2 FQNEAQ (reference sequence). CDR3 length equals 17 residues. CDR3 nucleotide sequence: TGTGCCAGCAGCGTTATTAGCGGCCCAAACGGGGCCGGGGAGCTGTTTTTT. This gives the protein CASSVISGPNGAGELFF.

This chain joins TRBV5-8 and TRBJ1-6, with 9 nucleotides matching TRBD1. The CDR3 length is 16 residues. V gave up 2 bases and J gave up 7 bases; unmatched junction bases: 7. Germline CDR1 is SGHTS and CDR2 is YDEGEE. The CDR3 sequence: CASSFYRGRGNSPLHF. The CDR3 nucleotides read TGTGCCAGCAGCTTTTACAGGGGGCGCGGAAATTCACCCCTCCACTTT.

The genes are TRBV18 and TRBJ1-1; 11 nucleotides agree with TRBD1. V dropped 2 bases and J dropped 4; count of bases not matched to a gene: 0. This CDR3 spans 14 amino acids. Germline V CDR1 and CDR2: KGHSH, LQKENI. The DNA of the CDR3 is TGTGCCAGCTCACCAGGGACAGGGGGCACTGAAGCTTTCTTT. Translated, it gives CASSPGTGGTEAFF.

The rearrangement joins TRBV5-8 to TRBJ2-1; 7 bases agree with TRBD2. V shed 2 bases and J 0 bases; nucleotides not matched to a gene: 2. The CDR3 sequence is 15 residues long. Germline loops: CDR1 SGHTS, CDR2 YDEGEE. The DNA for the CDR3 is TGTGCCAGCAGCTTTTCGGGGGGCTCCTACAATGAGCAGTTCTTC. Translation: CASSFSGGSYNEQFF.

V and J are TRBV4-1 and TRBJ1-5; D call uncertain. V lost 4 bases to trimming and J lost 0 bases, with 16 bases between them. CDR1 and CDR2 (germline): MGHRA, YSYEKL. The CDR3 sequence is 17 residues long. In nucleotides, the CDR3 is TGCGCCAGCAGCCCCCAATTGAGGGCCGATAGCAATCAGCCCCAGCATTTT. Translating gives CASSPQLRADSNQPQHF.

The chain has TRBV7-8 and TRBJ2-7; a possible D gene is TRBD1 (6 bases). The CDR3 spans 18 residues. CDR1 and CDR2 from the germline V gene are SGHVS and FQNEAQ. V was clipped by 0 bases and J by 1 base, with 19 bases between them. The CDR3 DNA is TGTGCCAGCAGCTTAGCGTTCGCAGGGGCTAGTGGTTCCTACGAGCAGTACTTC. Protein: CASSLAFAGASGSYEQYF.

This rearrangement joins TRBV4-1 to TRBJ2-5; TRBD2 is a possible D gene (6 bases). Germline CDR1 is MGHRA and CDR2 is YSYEKL. This CDR3 is 15 amino acids long. Trimming left V 4 bases short and J 5 bases short, with 17 bases between. CDR3 sequence reads: CASSRRDSSGETQYF. The CDR3 DNA follows: TGCGCCAGCAGCCGCCGGGACTCCTCCGGGGAGACCCAGTACTTC.

The chain combines TRBV2 with TRBJ1-4; possibly TRBD1 for D (5 bases). CDR1 is SNHLY, CDR2 FYNNEI, per germline. Trimming shortened V by 6 bases and J by 7 bases, and 18 bases separated the two germline ends. This CDR3 is 15 amino acids long. CDR3 DNA: TGTGCCAGCAGCGACCCCGGGACCCCAGGTGAAAAACTGTTTTTT. Protein product: CASSDPGTPGEKLFF.

The genes are TRBV7-2 and TRBJ2-2; 12 nucleotides line up with TRBD2. CDR3 length equals 17 residues. The junction had 4 bases not matched to a gene; V was cut back by 1 base and J by 4 bases. Per the germline V gene, CDR1 is SGHTA and CDR2 is FQGNSA. Written as DNA, the CDR3 is TGTGCCAGCAGCTTAGTTTCACTAGCGGGGGGCACCGGGGAGCTGTTTTTT. It encodes CASSLVSLAGGTGELFF.

This clone occurred once. V gene TRBV20-1 combines with J gene TRBJ2-7; perhaps TRBD2 as D (6 bases). The CDR3 consists of 11 residues. Per the germline V gene, CDR1 is DFQATT and CDR2 is SNEGSKA (reference sequence). V shed 8 bases and J shed 5 bases, with 13 bases lying between them. CDR3 residues: CSPSSGDEQYF. The CDR3 DNA follows: TGCAGTCCTTCGTCGGGGGACGAGCAGTACTTC.

The chain links TRBV5-1 to TRBJ2-3; D is possibly TRBD1 (6 bases). From germline, CDR1 is SGHRS and CDR2 YFSETQ. This CDR3 has 13 residues. Trimming shortened V by 6 bases and J by 8 bases, and 16 bases separated the two germline ends. The CDR3 protein is CASTSDVGGTQYF. CDR3 DNA: TGCGCCAGCACCTCGGACGTAGGGGGTACGCAGTATTTT.

The V call is TRBV29-1, the J call TRBJ2-4; 9 nucleotides align to TRBD1. Looked up from germline, CDR1 is SQVTM and CDR2 is ANQGSEA. The CDR3 extends over 14 amino acids. V shed 4 bases and J 2 bases; nucleotides not matched to a gene: 3. The CDR3 sequence: CSVGQGVSKNIQYF. CDR3 DNA sequence: TGCAGCGTTGGACAGGGGGTTTCCAAAAACATTCAGTACTTC. The full variable domain, its missing parts supplied by reference TRBV29-1 and TRBJ2-4, is SAVISQKPSRDICQRGTSLTIQCQVDSQVTMMFWYRQQPGQSLTLIATANQGSEATYESGFVIDKFPISRPNLTFSTLTVSNMSPEDSSIYLCSVGQGVSKNIQYFGAGTRLSVL.

The chain combines TRBV6-1 with TRBJ2-7; 10 bases match TRBD1. Germline V gives CDR1 MNHNS, CDR2 SASEGT. The ends lost 5 bases at V and 5 bases at J; junction bases unmatched: 9. The CDR3 is 15 amino acids. CDR3 loop: CASSLTRTGGDEQYF. In DNA, the CDR3 is TGTGCCAGCAGTCTCACTCGGACAGGGGGGGACGAGCAGTACTTC.